Each of the 30 T cell receptor beta chains below was sequenced from the same sample in a study of cytomegalovirus exposure and HLA in healthy donors. The PCR made use of 60 Vbeta and 13 Jbeta primers. Assay used: immunoSEQ multiplex PCR; TCRdb lists only in-frame clones, some missing. This repertoire includes roughly 120,000 clones. Sequencing input: PBMCs. These receptors all come from a man aged 18 to 35 in good health and CMV-seronegative.

This chain uses TRBV29-1 with TRBJ2-7; the D gene is possibly TRBD1 (5 bases). Germline lookup yields CDR1 SQVTM and CDR2 ANQGSEA. V lost 2 bases and J 4 bases, leaving 12 bases between the germline ends. CDR3 size: 13 residues. CDR3 protein: CSVETPDSYEQYF. In DNA, the CDR3 is TGCAGCGTTGAAACCCCCGACAGTTACGAGCAGTACTTC.

This chain links TRBV27 with TRBJ1-1; the D gene is possibly TRBD1 (6 bases). Germline CDR1 and CDR2: MNHEY and SMNVEV (reference sequence). This CDR3 has 16 residues. Trimming cost V 5 bases and J 1 base, with 17 bases left between them. The CDR3 DNA sequence: TGTGCCAGCAGTCCACAGGGCGCCCAATGGAACACTGAAGCTTTCTTT. It is translated as CASSPQGAQWNTEAFF.

V usage is TRBV6-1 and J usage is TRBJ2-7; no definite D call. Trimming took off 4 bases at V and 0 bases at J, with 13 bases between the two ends. Looked up from germline, CDR1 is MNHNS and CDR2 is SASEGT. The CDR3 contains 15 residues. CDR3 bases: TGTGCCAGCAGTGCCGCGACACAGAACTCCTACGAGCAGTACTTC. Translation gives CASSAATQNSYEQYF.

The chain employs TRBV7-7 and TRBJ1-1; weak D call: TRBD1 (6 bases). V shed 5 bases and J shed 6 bases, with 19 bases lying between them. Germline V lookup: CDR1 SSHAT, CDR2 FNYEAQ (reference sequence). This CDR3 comprises 15 residues. CDR3 region: CASSPLLGQIPEAFF. As DNA, the CDR3 is TGTGCCAGCAGCCCCCTCCTGGGACAAATCCCTGAAGCTTTCTTT. The entire variable domain, with the rest obtained from reference TRBV7-7 and TRBJ1-1, is as follows: GAGVSQSPRYKVTKRGQDVTLRCDPISSHATLYWYQQALGQGPEFLTYFNYEAQPDKSGLPSDRFSAERPEGSISTLTIQRTEQRDSAMYRCASSPLLGQIPEAFFGQGTRLTVV.

The chain couples TRBV5-4 to TRBJ2-2; TRBD1 is a possible D gene (5 bases). Deletions cut 2 bases from V and 5 bases from J, with 10 bases between. The CDR3 has 14 amino acids. Germline V gene sequence: CDR1 SGHNT, CDR2 YYREEE (reference sequence). CDR3 DNA: TGTGCCAGCAGCTTTCCAACAGGAACCGGGGAGCTGTTTTTT. This gives the protein CASSFPTGTGELFF.

This CDR3 reads CASGGGGQGNQPQHF. The CDR3 DNA reads TGTGCCAGCGGGGGAGGGGGACAGGGCAATCAGCCCCAGCATTTT. This sequence joins TRBV28 and TRBJ1-5, with 8 bases that match TRBD1. The CDR3 sequence is 15 residues long. Germline V gene data show CDR1 as MDHEN and CDR2 as SYDVKM. Trimming took 8 bases from V and 2 from J; bases not matched to a gene: 8.

The rearrangement uses TRBV5-1 and TRBJ1-1, with unresolved D. This CDR3 has 12 amino acids. Trimming shortened V by 0 bases and J by 7 bases, and 7 bases separated the two germline ends. Germline loops: CDR1 SGHRS, CDR2 YFSETQ. CDR3 in DNA: TGCGCCAGCAGCTTGGCCGGGAGTGAAGCTTTCTTT. This translates into CASSLAGSEAFF.

The chain links TRBV30 to TRBJ2-1, with TRBD1 identical over 10 bases. J was trimmed by 5 bases and V by 1 base; bases with no gene match: 5. Germline loops: CDR1 GTSNPN, CDR2 SVGIG (reference sequence). The CDR3 totals 15 residues. The CDR3 loop is CAWSERQGADNEQFF. The CDR3 coding sequence is TGTGCCTGGAGTGAGAGACAGGGGGCCGACAATGAGCAGTTCTTC. Supplemented by reference TRBV30 and TRBJ2-1, the full variable domain reads SQTIHQWPATLVQPVGSPLSLECTVEGTSNPNLYWYRQAAGRGLQLLFYSVGIGQISSEVPQNLSASRPQDRQFILSSKKLLLSDSGFYLCAWSERQGADNEQFFGPGTRLTVL.

The chain carries TRBV5-1 and TRBJ1-2; 9 positions agree with TRBD1. Germline V CDR1 and CDR2: SGHRS, YFSETQ. J lost 2 bases, V lost 4 bases, and 9 bases had no gene match. This CDR3 region has 16 residues. CDR3 nucleotides: TGCGCCAGCAGCGGCGGGGACAGGGTCTACAACTATGGCTACACCTTC. As protein: CASSGGDRVYNYGYTF.

V is TRBV5-1 and J is TRBJ2-3; 10 bases are a match to TRBD1. The germline gives CDR1 SGHRS, CDR2 YFSETQ. This CDR3 is 18 amino acids long. The V segment lost 0 bases and the J segment 3 bases; nucleotides outside the gene matches: 10. The chain's CDR3 is CASSLAVVPGQGTDTQYF. For the CDR3, the DNA is TGCGCCAGCAGCTTGGCGGTCGTTCCGGGACAGGGGACAGATACGCAGTATTTT. The whole variable domain, remainder taken from reference TRBV5-1 and TRBJ2-3, is KAGVTQTPRYLIKTRGQQVTLSCSPISGHRSVSWYQQTPGQGLQFLFEYFSETQRNKGNFPGRFSGRQFSNSRSEMNVSTLELGDSALYLCASSLAVVPGQGTDTQYFGPGTRLTVL.

This chain links TRBV5-1 with TRBJ2-1; D unclear. The CDR3 is 15 amino acids. Germline values: CDR1 SGHRS, CDR2 YFSETQ. The ends were cut back, 3 bases at V and 7 bases at J, with 17 bases in the middle. This CDR3 reads CASSSGRSVRNEQFF. The CDR3 DNA follows: TGCGCCAGCAGCTCAGGTAGATCCGTTCGGAATGAGCAGTTCTTC.

V and J are TRBV6-5 and TRBJ1-2; 7 positions match TRBD1. CDR3 length: 14 residues. The V and J ends lost 7 bases and 4 bases, in that order; junction bases with no gene match: 9. CDR1 and CDR2 (germline): MNHEY, SVGAGI. CDR3 in DNA: TGTGCCAGCATCTTTGAGGACAGGCCCTATGGCTACACCTTC. Amino acid sequence: CASIFEDRPYGYTF.

This chain connects TRBV29-1 to TRBJ1-2; 12 bases map to TRBD1. V shed 4 bases and J 3 bases; nucleotides not matched to a gene: 6. The CDR3 is made up of 15 amino acids. CDR1 is SQVTM, CDR2 ANQGSEA, per germline. CDR3 loop: CSVARGTGGDYGYTF. The CDR3 coding sequence is TGCAGCGTTGCTAGGGGGACAGGGGGCGACTATGGCTACACCTTC.

The chain combines TRBV6-6 with TRBJ1-1, with D possibly TRBD1 on 6 matching bases. Germline V gene lookup returns CDR1 MNHNY and CDR2 SVGAGI (reference sequence). The CDR3 is made up of 15 amino acids. Trimming took 3 bases from V and 2 from J, leaving 13 bases between them. The CDR3 loop is CASSYHTGFNTEAFF. Written as DNA, the CDR3 is TGTGCCAGCAGTTATCATACAGGGTTTAACACTGAAGCTTTCTTT.

The rearrangement joins TRBV27 to TRBJ2-7; D uncertain. Germline-derived CDR1 and CDR2 are MNHEY and SMNVEV (reference sequence). This CDR3 contains 13 residues. Trimming took 3 bases from V and 3 from J, leaving 9 bases between them. The CDR3 reads CASSFRRSYEQYF. Here the CDR3 DNA reads TGTGCCAGCAGTTTTAGACGGAGCTACGAGCAGTACTTC.

The rearrangement links TRBV7-9 to TRBJ1-1, with D possibly matching TRBD1 (5 bases). The CDR3 runs to 14 residues. Looked up from germline, CDR1 is SEHNR and CDR2 is FQNEAQ (reference sequence). V lost 3 bases, J lost 0 bases, and 8 bases lay in between. CDR3 sequence reads: CASSFTDMNTEAFF. The CDR3 DNA reads TGTGCCAGCAGCTTCACGGACATGAACACTGAAGCTTTCTTT. Drawing the rest from reference TRBV7-9 and TRBJ1-1, the complete variable domain is DTGVSQNPRHKITKRGQNVTFRCDPISEHNRLYWYRQTLGQGPEFLTYFQNEAQLEKSRLLSDRFSAERPKGSFSTLEIQRTEQGDSAMYLCASSFTDMNTEAFFGQGTRLTVV.

The chain recombines TRBV29-1 with TRBJ2-3; 7 nucleotides agree with TRBD2. Germline lookup yields CDR1 SQVTM and CDR2 ANQGSEA. V was pared by 4 bases and J by 6 bases, with 10 bases of the junction left unmatched. This CDR3 spans 14 amino acids. CDR3 in amino acids: CSVGFASGADTQYF. CDR3 sequence (DNA): TGCAGCGTTGGGTTTGCTAGCGGCGCCGATACGCAGTATTTT.

This chain uses TRBV19 with TRBJ2-1; 8 nucleotides agree with TRBD2. Trimming removed 0 bases from V and 10 bases from J; junction bases left unmatched: 5. CDR1 is LNHDA and CDR2 is SQIVND in the germline V gene (reference sequence). This CDR3 spans 14 amino acids. In nucleotides, the CDR3 is TGTGCCAGTAGTATAGACGCGGGAGGATGGGAGCAGTTCTTC. This codes for CASSIDAGGWEQFF.

The rearrangement uses TRBV28 and TRBJ2-5, with D uncertain. Germline loops: CDR1 MDHEN, CDR2 SYDVKM. This CDR3 region has 16 residues. Trimming took 5 bases from V and 0 from J, leaving 16 bases between them. The CDR3 sequence: CASSQINAGYQETQYF. The CDR3 nucleotides read TGTGCCAGCAGTCAAATCAACGCAGGATACCAAGAGACCCAGTACTTC.

The chain links TRBV10-3 to TRBJ2-7, with 9 bases matching TRBD2. The CDR3 runs to 15 residues. J gave up 3 bases and V 6 bases, and 9 bases lay outside the gene matches. Germline-derived CDR1 and CDR2 are ENHRY and SYGVKD. CDR3 in amino acids: CAIRDSGGQLYEQYF. DNA for the CDR3: TGTGCCATCAGGGATAGCGGGGGACAGCTCTACGAGCAGTACTTC.

The V and J genes are TRBV27 and TRBJ1-2; a possible D gene is TRBD1 (5 bases). CDR3 length: 13 amino acids. Germline assignment: CDR1 MNHEY and CDR2 SMNVEV (reference sequence). With 5 bases removed from V and 4 bases from J, the gap between germline ends came to 11 bases. The CDR3 bases are TGTGCCAGCAGTCAGGACACGTCCTATGGCTACACCTTC. The encoded protein is CASSQDTSYGYTF.

The chain combines TRBV7-2 with TRBJ2-7; 9 bases fit TRBD1. Per germline, CDR1 SGHTA and CDR2 FQGNSA. CDR3 length: 15 amino acids. Trimming removed 5 bases from V and 3 bases from J; junction bases left unmatched: 8. The CDR3 here is CASSKTGTGIYEQYF. CDR3 coding DNA: TGTGCCAGCAGCAAAACCGGGACAGGGATCTACGAGCAGTACTTC.

On this clone: Other nucleotide sequences from this sample produce the same CDR3. The chain links TRBV28 to TRBJ1-5; weak D call: TRBD1 (5 bases). Per germline, CDR1 MDHEN and CDR2 SYDVKM. V was cut by 8 bases and J by 2 bases, with 22 bases left in between. This CDR3 has 17 amino acids. CDR3 nucleotides: TGTGCCAGCCGGACACATGGGGCCACGGGCGGCAATCAGCCCCAGCATTTT. It encodes CASRTHGATGGNQPQHF.

The gene calls are TRBV30 and TRBJ1-5; no clear D. Germline V gene sequence: CDR1 GTSNPN, CDR2 SVGIG (reference sequence). V was cut by 2 bases and J by 5 bases, with 10 bases left in between. The CDR3 runs 13 residues. Written as DNA, the CDR3 is TGTGCCTGGAGTCTCGACTTAGATCAGCCCCAGCATTTT. It codes for CAWSLDLDQPQHF.

This rearrangement joins TRBV9 to TRBJ1-6; 7 nucleotides match TRBD1. The CDR3 is 15 amino acids. V lost 3 bases to trimming and J lost 14 bases; unmatched junction nucleotides: 14. CDR1 is SGDLS and CDR2 is YYNGEE in the germline V gene. This CDR3 is CASSAGTATVLTLHF. CDR3 DNA: TGTGCCAGCAGCGCCGGGACAGCCACCGTTTTAACCCTCCACTTT. The full variable domain, completed using reference TRBV9 and TRBJ1-6, is DSGVTQTPKHLITATGQRVTLRCSPRSGDLSVYWYQQSLDQGLQFLIQYYNGEERAKGNILERFSAQQFPDLHSELNLSSLELGDSALYFCASSAGTATVLTLHFGNGTRLTVT.

The chain carries TRBV4-1 and TRBJ1-5; D is unresolved. V shed 4 bases and J shed 7 bases, with 14 bases lying between them. CDR3 length: 14 residues. Germline CDR1 and CDR2: MGHRA and YSYEKL. CDR3 DNA sequence: TGCGCCAGCAGCCCACGGGAAGTCGGCCAGCCCCAGCATTTT. This translates into CASSPREVGQPQHF.

The chain employs TRBV9 and TRBJ2-2; tentatively, D is TRBD1 (6 bases). Germline CDR1 and CDR2: SGDLS and YYNGEE. CDR3 length: 15 residues. The V end lost 5 bases, the J end lost 4 bases, and 15 bases lay between the germline ends. DNA of the CDR3: TGTGCCAGCAGTAGAACAGGGATCGGCACCGGGGAGCTGTTTTTT. It yields the protein CASSRTGIGTGELFF.

The chain joins TRBV6-7 to TRBJ2-7; 13 bases are shared with TRBD2. TRBV6-7 is an ORF for which the function is uncertain. CDR3 length: 15 residues. CDR3 loop: CPSPTQRTSGGREYF. In DNA, the CDR3 is TGTCCGAGCCCCACGCAACGGACTAGCGGGGGAAGGGAGTACTTC.

The chain recombines TRBV2 with TRBJ2-6; D remains ambiguous. This CDR3 contains 16 residues. Per germline, CDR1 SNHLY and CDR2 FYNNEI. V was clipped by 7 bases and J by 4 bases, with 17 bases between them. This CDR3 is CASIENPIGGANVLTF. As DNA, the CDR3 is TGTGCCAGCATCGAAAACCCGATCGGGGGGGCCAACGTCCTGACTTTC.

The chain is built from TRBV28 and TRBJ1-5; 11 bases match TRBD1. Germline V gene data show CDR1 as MDHEN and CDR2 as SYDVKM. This CDR3 contains 23 residues. The ends lost 5 bases at V and 0 bases at J; junction bases unmatched: 24. The CDR3: CASSLPLGRMDRGLGYSNQPQHF. The CDR3 DNA is TGTGCCAGCAGTCTCCCATTAGGAAGGATGGACAGGGGGCTGGGGTATAGCAATCAGCCCCAGCATTTT. Full variable domain (outside the CDR3, taken from reference TRBV28 and TRBJ1-5): DVKVTQSSRYLVKRTGEKVFLECVQDMDHENMFWYRQDPGLGLRLIYFSYDVKMKEKGDIPEGYSVSREKKERFSLILESASTNQTSMYLCASSLPLGRMDRGLGYSNQPQHFGDGTRLSIL.